A selection of T cell receptor beta chains follows, all from one sample in a study of T cell changes during pregnancy in multiple sclerosis. Generated by immunoSEQ multiplex PCR, the TCRdb table keeps only in-frame clones and is missing some. This sample carries 70,000 or so clones, 80% to 95% of them seen once, and the ten largest clones take almost 0.3%. The sequencing used CD4+ T cells from peripheral blood mononuclear cells, collected after pregnancy. These receptors came from a female donor with multiple sclerosis, enrolled in a pregnancy study. Each CDR3 is given with its conserved first and last residue. A D gene is named only where the DNA matches it firmly. The listing skips clone size in some rows; elsewhere it reads once, few, many or a size class.

J | size | V | D | CDR3 | DNA
TRBJ2-3 | NA | TRBV5-1 | TRBD1 | CASSPGQHTDTQYF | TGCGCCAGCAGCCCGGGACAGCACACAGATACGCAGTATTTT
TRBJ2-2 | NA | TRBV7-9 | NA | CASSLDDPDTGELFF | TGTGCCAGCAGCTTAGACGATCCGGACACCGGGGAGCTGTTTTTT
TRBJ2-7 | NA | TRBV30 | TRBD1 | CAWSEDRAVPEQYF | TGTGCCTGGAGTGAGGACAGGGCGGTCCCCGAGCAGTACTTC
TRBJ1-2 | NA | TRBV2 | NA | CASSEVGGVSGYTF | TGTGCCAGCAGTGAGGTCGGAGGGGTCTCTGGCTACACCTTC
TRBJ2-1 | NA | TRBV5-1 | TRBD2 | CASSYTSESYNEQFF | TGCGCCAGCAGCTATACTAGCGAATCCTACAATGAGCAGTTCTTC
TRBJ2-5 | NA | TRBV5-4 | NA | CASSLELVGETQYF | TGTGCCAGCAGCTTGGAGTTAGTCGGGGAGACCCAGTACTTC
TRBJ1-4 | NA | TRBV28 | TRBD1 | CASSFYGTGRQGEKLFF | TGTGCCAGCAGTTTTTACGGGACAGGCCGACAGGGTGAAAAACTGTTTTTT
TRBJ1-2 | NA | TRBV28 | NA | CASGKGSTGGYTF | TGTGCCAGCGGTAAGGGGTCGACTGGGGGCTACACCTTC
TRBJ1-6 | NA | TRBV27 | NA | CASSLRAGTANSPLHF | TGTGCCAGCAGTTTACGGGCGGGGACCGCTAATTCACCCCTCCACTTT
TRBJ2-5 | NA | TRBV5-1 | TRBD2 | CASSGTSGQETQYF | TGCGCCAGCAGCGGGACTAGCGGGCAAGAGACCCAGTACTTC
TRBJ2-2 | NA | TRBV5-6 | TRBD2 | CASSPRYGLAANTGELFF | TGTGCCAGCAGCCCCCGATATGGACTAGCGGCGAACACCGGGGAGCTGTTTTTT
TRBJ2-1 | few | TRBV15 | TRBD1 | CATSRRTHRGNEQFF | TGTGCCACCAGCAGACGAACCCACAGGGGCAATGAGCAGTTCTTC
TRBJ1-4 | NA | TRBV28 | TRBD1 | CASSYPGQGFRDGNEKLFF | TGTGCCAGCAGTTACCCGGGACAGGGCTTTCGGGATGGTAATGAAAAACTGTTTTTT
TRBJ1-1 | NA | TRBV27 | NA | CASSLGPGMNTEAFF | TGTGCCAGCAGTTTAGGGCCAGGCATGAACACTGAAGCTTTCTTT
TRBJ2-7 | NA | TRBV7-3 | NA | CASSLGGASYEQYF | TGTGCCAGCAGCTTAGGGGGCGCCTCCTACGAGCAGTACTTC
TRBJ2-5 | NA | TRBV5-8 | NA | CASSLIRGETQYF | TGTGCCAGCAGCTTGATACGGGGGGAGACCCAGTACTTC
TRBJ2-7 | NA | TRBV5-1 | NA | CASSLGGGPLSYEQYF | TGCGCCAGCAGCTTGGGTGGTGGCCCGCTTTCCTACGAGCAGTACTTC
TRBJ1-4 | NA | TRBV15 | NA | CATSSRTRGYEKLFF | TGTGCCACCAGCAGCCGGACAAGGGGCTATGAAAAACTGTTTTTT
TRBJ2-1 | NA | TRBV5-6 | NA | CASSLKGVHEQFF | TGTGCCAGCAGCTTGAAAGGGGTCCATGAGCAGTTCTTC
TRBJ1-4 | NA | TRBV7-2 | TRBD1 | CASSSEGQHNEKLFF | TGTGCCAGCAGCTCCGAGGGACAGCATAATGAAAAACTGTTTTTT
TRBJ2-1 | NA | TRBV5-1 | TRBD2 | CASSFSSSGSSYNEQFF | TGCGCCAGCAGCTTCTCGTCTAGCGGGAGTTCCTACAATGAGCAGTTCTTC
TRBJ2-1 | NA | TRBV6-6 | TRBD2 | CASSTAGGLYNEQFF | TGTGCCAGCAGTACAGCGGGAGGGCTTTACAATGAGCAGTTCTTC
TRBJ2-3 | NA | TRBV2 | TRBD1 | CASSAGQGAFDTQYF | TGTGCCAGCAGTGCCGGACAGGGGGCATTCGATACGCAGTATTTT
TRBJ1-2 | NA | TRBV5-1 | NA | CASSLGRYGYTF | TGCGCCAGCAGCTTGGGCCGGTATGGCTACACCTTC
TRBJ2-7 | NA | TRBV2 | NA | CASRPEGGTAYEQYF | TGTGCCAGCAGACCGGAAGGAGGGACCGCCTACGAGCAGTACTTC
TRBJ1-1 | once | TRBV5-5 | TRBD1 | CASSSLDREAFF | TGTGCCAGCAGCTCCCTGGACAGGGAAGCTTTCTTT
TRBJ1-2 | NA | TRBV9 | NA | CASSPTSRDYGYTF | TGTGCCAGCAGCCCGACCTCCAGGGACTATGGCTACACCTTC
TRBJ2-1 | NA | TRBV7-7 | NA | CASSLDIHNEQFF | TGTGCCAGCAGCTTAGACATCCACAATGAGCAGTTCTTC
TRBJ2-2 | once | TRBV4-1 | TRBD1 | CASSQRDRRFANTGELFF | TGCGCCAGCAGCCAACGGGACAGGAGATTCGCGAACACCGGGGAGCTGTTTTTT
TRBJ2-1 | NA | TRBV6-6 | TRBD1 | CASSYSQGAWNEQFF | TGTGCCAGCAGTTACTCACAGGGGGCTTGGAATGAGCAGTTCTTC
TRBJ2-2 | NA | TRBV5-1 | TRBD2 | CASSLGSGRRYTGELFF | TGCGCCAGCAGCTTGGGCAGCGGGAGACGGTACACCGGGGAGCTGTTTTTT
TRBJ1-6 | many | TRBV5-6 | TRBD1 | CASSFSGGYNSPLHF | TGTGCCAGCAGCTTTTCAGGGGGCTATAATTCACCCCTCCACTTT
TRBJ2-3 | NA | TRBV27 | NA | CASSYTPPGQLTDTQYF | TGTGCCAGCAGTTATACCCCTCCGGGACAACTCACAGATACGCAGTATTTT
TRBJ1-1 | NA | TRBV7-3 | NA | CASSLTGTPNTEAFF | TGTGCCAGCAGCTTAACCGGGACACCAAACACTGAAGCTTTCTTT
TRBJ2-1 | NA | TRBV5-1 | TRBD2 | CASSPRAGGDNEQFF | TGCGCCAGCAGCCCTCGGGCGGGGGGGGACAATGAGCAGTTCTTC
TRBJ2-3 | NA | TRBV6-6 | NA | CASSERDTQYF | TGTGCCAGCAGTGAGAGGGATACGCAGTATTTT
TRBJ2-1 | NA | TRBV20-1 | NA | CSAMGDEQFF | TGCAGTGCTATGGGAGATGAGCAGTTCTTC
TRBJ1-5 | NA | TRBV15 | TRBD1 | CATSRGGGVGNQPQHF | TGTGCCACCAGCAGAGGAGGGGGCGTTGGCAATCAGCCCCAGCATTTT
TRBJ2-6 | once | TRBV4-1 | TRBD1 | CASSQTRTGVLSGANVLTF | TGCGCCAGCAGCCAAACCCGGACAGGGGTTCTCTCTGGGGCCAACGTCCTGACTTTC
TRBJ2-2 | NA | TRBV5-1 | TRBD1 | CASSLTGDGNTGELFF | TGCGCCAGCAGCCTGACAGGGGATGGTAACACCGGGGAGCTGTTTTTT
TRBJ1-2 | NA | TRBV2 | TRBD1 | CASSERGRAYGYTF | TGTGCCAGCAGTGAAAGGGGGCGCGCCTATGGCTACACCTTC
TRBJ2-7 | NA | TRBV6-5 | TRBD2 | CASKRGAGYEQYF | TGTGCCAGCAAGCGGGGGGCTGGCTACGAGCAGTACTTC
TRBJ2-5 | NA | TRBV7-2 | TRBD2 | CASSLVGAGGRETQYF | TGTGCCAGCAGCTTAGTGGGGGCGGGGGGCAGAGAGACCCAGTACTTC
TRBJ1-5 | NA | TRBV19 | NA | CASSRSGNQPQHF | TGTGCCAGTAGTAGATCGGGCAATCAGCCCCAGCATTTT
TRBJ2-7 | NA | TRBV7-2 | TRBD1 | CASSRDRGSYEQYF | TGTGCCAGCAGCCGGGACAGGGGCTCCTACGAGCAGTACTTC
TRBJ2-5 | NA | TRBV15 | TRBD2 | CATSRGGLALEAETQYF | TGTGCCACCAGCAGAGGGGGACTAGCGCTCGAGGCAGAGACCCAGTACTTC
TRBJ2-1 | NA | TRBV2 | TRBD2 | CARGGGTSASNEQFF | TGTGCCAGAGGGGGGGGGACTAGCGCTTCAAATGAGCAGTTCTTC
TRBJ2-5 | NA | TRBV6-1 | NA | CASRWTVQESQYF | TGTGCCAGCAGATGGACTGTACAAGAGAGCCAGTACTTC
TRBJ2-3 | NA | TRBV9 | NA | CASSVVPLVDADTQYF | TGTGCCAGCAGCGTAGTCCCACTAGTCGATGCAGATACGCAGTATTTT
TRBJ2-5 | NA | TRBV4-2 | TRBD2 | CASSLHLAGVMKTQYF | TGTGCCAGCAGCCTTCACTTAGCGGGGGTAATGAAGACCCAGTACTTC
TRBJ1-3 | NA | TRBV18 | NA | CASSPLDNSSGNTIYF | TGTGCCAGCTCACCCCTTGACAACAGCTCTGGAAACACCATATATTTT
TRBJ2-5 | NA | TRBV5-4 | NA | CASSLRSPETQYF | TGTGCCAGCAGCTTGAGGAGTCCGGAGACCCAGTACTTC
TRBJ2-3 | once | TRBV7-9 | TRBD2 | CASSSKSSGGAGDTQYF | TGTGCCAGCAGCTCCAAATCCAGCGGGGGGGCCGGAGATACGCAGTATTTT
TRBJ2-5 | NA | TRBV7-2 | NA | CASSLARSTSQETQYF | TGTGCCAGCAGCTTAGCGCGCTCGACTTCCCAAGAGACCCAGTACTTC
TRBJ1-1 | NA | TRBV7-8 | TRBD1 | CASSPQGASTEAFF | TGTGCCAGCAGCCCTCAGGGGGCTAGCACTGAAGCTTTCTTT